This T cell receptor beta chain is from a study of neurological immune-mediated disorders. Time point in this sample: longitudinal time-point 2. TCRdb re-analysed the 5' RACE reads in MiXCR, keeping a single row per CDR3 protein. The sample consists of tens of thousands of distinct CDR3 sequences, roughly 10% of them appearing once. This clonotype was picked up many times. The receptor's source is a young man in good health. Sequencing was carried out using PBMCs.

CDR3 amino acids: CASRTDADTQYF. CDR3 coding DNA: TGTGCCAGCAGAACTGACGCAGATACGCAGTATTTT. The chain recombines TRBV6-5 with TRBJ2-3; D gene unclear. The length of the CDR3 is 12 residues. The ends were cut back, 6 bases at V and 4 bases at J, with 8 bases in the middle. Germline CDR1 reads MNHEY; CDR2 reads SVGAGI.